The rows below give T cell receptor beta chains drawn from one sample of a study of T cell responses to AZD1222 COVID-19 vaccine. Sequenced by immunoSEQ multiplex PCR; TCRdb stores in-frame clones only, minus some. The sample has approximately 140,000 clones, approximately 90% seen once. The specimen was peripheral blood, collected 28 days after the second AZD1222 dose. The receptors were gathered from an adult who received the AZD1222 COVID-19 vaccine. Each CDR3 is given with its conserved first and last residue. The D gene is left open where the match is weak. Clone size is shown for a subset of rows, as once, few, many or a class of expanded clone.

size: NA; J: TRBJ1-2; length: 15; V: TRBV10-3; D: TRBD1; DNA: TGTGCCATCAGTGAAGGGGGACAGGCCTCGAGGGGCTACACCTTC; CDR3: CAISEGGQASRGYTF
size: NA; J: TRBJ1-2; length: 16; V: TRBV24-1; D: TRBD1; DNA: TGTGCCACCAGTGATTCTACGCGGACAGGGAACTATGGCTACACCTTC; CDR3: CATSDSTRTGNYGYTF
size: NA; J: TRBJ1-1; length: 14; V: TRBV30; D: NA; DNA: TGTGCCTGGAGTGTAGGGCAGTTGAACACTGAAGCTTTCTTT; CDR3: CAWSVGQLNTEAFF
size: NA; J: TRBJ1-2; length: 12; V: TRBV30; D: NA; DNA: TGTGCCTGGAATGAGGGGTCCTCTGGCTACACCTTC; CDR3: CAWNEGSSGYTF
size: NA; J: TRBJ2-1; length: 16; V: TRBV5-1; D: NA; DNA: TGCGCCAGCAGCTTGGGCGGGGCCAGCTCCTACAATGAGCAGTTCTTC; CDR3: CASSLGGASSYNEQFF
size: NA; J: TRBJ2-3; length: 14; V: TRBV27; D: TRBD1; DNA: TGTGCCAGCAGTCGGGGACAGGCTACAGATACGCAGTATTTT; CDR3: CASSRGQATDTQYF
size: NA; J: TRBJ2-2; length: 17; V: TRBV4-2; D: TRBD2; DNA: TGTGCCAGCAGCCAAGAACTGGGCGGGGGTTCAACCGGGGAGCTGTTTTTT; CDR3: CASSQELGGGSTGELFF
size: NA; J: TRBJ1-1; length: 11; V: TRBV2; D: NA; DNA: TGTGCCAGCAAGGGGAGGGCTGAAGCTTTCTTT; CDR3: CASKGRAEAFF
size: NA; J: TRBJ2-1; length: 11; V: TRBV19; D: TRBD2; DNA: TGTGCCAGTAGTGCCTCTAGCGGCTGGGTCTTC; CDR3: CASSASSGWVF
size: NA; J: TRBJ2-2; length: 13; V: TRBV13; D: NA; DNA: TGTGCCAGCAGCCTGAATCCTATGGGGGAGCTGTTTTTT; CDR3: CASSLNPMGELFF
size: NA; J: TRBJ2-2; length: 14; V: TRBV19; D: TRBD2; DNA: TGTGCCAGTAGGGAGCGGGAGTATGCGGGGGAGCTGTTTTTT; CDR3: CASREREYAGELFF
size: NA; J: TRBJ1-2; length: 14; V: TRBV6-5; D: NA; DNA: TGTGCCAGCACTCGAGGGGGACGAGTCTATGGCTACACCTTC; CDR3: CASTRGGRVYGYTF
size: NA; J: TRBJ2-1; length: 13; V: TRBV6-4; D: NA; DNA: TGTGCCAGCAAAGGGGGCTCCTACAATGAGCAGTTCTTC; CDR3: CASKGGSYNEQFF
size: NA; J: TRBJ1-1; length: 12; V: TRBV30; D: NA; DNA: TGTGCCTGGAGTGACGCACGCACTGAAGCTTTCTTT; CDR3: CAWSDARTEAFF
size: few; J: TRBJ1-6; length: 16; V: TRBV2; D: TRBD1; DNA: TGTGCCAGCAGGGAGGGACAGGCCTTCTATAATTCACCCCTCCACTTT; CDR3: CASREGQAFYNSPLHF
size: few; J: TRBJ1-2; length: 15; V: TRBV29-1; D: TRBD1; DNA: TGCAGCGTTGTTTACGCGACAGGGGGCAACTATGGCTACACCTTC; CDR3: CSVVYATGGNYGYTF
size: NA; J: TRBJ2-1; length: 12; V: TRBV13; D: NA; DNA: TGTGCCAGCAGCCTAGCTAGGTATGAGCAGTTCTTC; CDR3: CASSLARYEQFF
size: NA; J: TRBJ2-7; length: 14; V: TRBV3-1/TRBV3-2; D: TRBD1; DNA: TGTGCCAGCAGCCAAGGGGACAGTACCTACGAGCAGTACTTC; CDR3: CASSQGDSTYEQYF
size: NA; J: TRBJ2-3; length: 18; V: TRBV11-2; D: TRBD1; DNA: TGTGCCAGCAGCTTAGTAAGGACAGGGGGCCCGCCCCCAGATACGCAGTATTTT; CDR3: CASSLVRTGGPPPDTQYF
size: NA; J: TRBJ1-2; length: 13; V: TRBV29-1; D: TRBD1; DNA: TGCAGCGTGGAGGTCCCTGACAGGGAAGGCTACACCTTC; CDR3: CSVEVPDREGYTF
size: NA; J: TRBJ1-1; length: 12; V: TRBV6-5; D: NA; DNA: TGTGCCAGCAGTAACCGACAGTGGGAAGCTTTCTTT; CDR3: CASSNRQWEAFF
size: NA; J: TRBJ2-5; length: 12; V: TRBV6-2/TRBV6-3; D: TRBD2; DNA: TGTGCCAGCAGCCGGGGGGGGGAGACCCAGTACTTC; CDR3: CASSRGGETQYF
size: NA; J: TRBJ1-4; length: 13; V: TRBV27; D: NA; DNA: TGTGCCAGCAGTTATGCAACTAATGAAAAACTGTTTTTT; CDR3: CASSYATNEKLFF
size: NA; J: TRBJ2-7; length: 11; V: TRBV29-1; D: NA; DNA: TGCAGCGTTGACAGGGGTAGCGAGCAGTACTTC; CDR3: CSVDRGSEQYF
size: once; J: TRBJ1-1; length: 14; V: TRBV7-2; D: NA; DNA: TGTGCCAGCAGCTTGGGGGCGGGGAACACTGAAGCTTTCTTT; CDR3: CASSLGAGNTEAFF
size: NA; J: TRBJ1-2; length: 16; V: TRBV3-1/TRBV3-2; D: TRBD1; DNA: TGTGCCAGCAGCCAATCCACAGGGGGCAGGAACTATGGCTACACCTTC; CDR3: CASSQSTGGRNYGYTF
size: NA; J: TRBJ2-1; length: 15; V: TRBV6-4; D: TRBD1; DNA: TGTGCCAGCAGTGACGTGGACAGGTCCTACAATGAGCAGTTCTTC; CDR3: CASSDVDRSYNEQFF
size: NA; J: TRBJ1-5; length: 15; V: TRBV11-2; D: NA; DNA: TGTGCCAGCAGCTCGCTAATTGGGCCCGGGCAGCCCCAGCATTTT; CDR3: CASSSLIGPGQPQHF
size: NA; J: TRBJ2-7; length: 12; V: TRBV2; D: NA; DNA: TGTGCCAGCAGAACAGACTCCTACGAGCAGTACTTC; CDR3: CASRTDSYEQYF
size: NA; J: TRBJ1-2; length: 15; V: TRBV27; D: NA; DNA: TGTGCCAGCAGTTTATCAGCCGGGACAAATTATGGCTACACCTTC; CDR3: CASSLSAGTNYGYTF
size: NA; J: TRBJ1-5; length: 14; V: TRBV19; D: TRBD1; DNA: TGTGCCAGTATCCAAGGACAGGGTGGACAGCCCCAGCATTTT; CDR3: CASIQGQGGQPQHF
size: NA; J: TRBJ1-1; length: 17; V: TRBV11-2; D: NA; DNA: TGTGCCAGCAGCTTAGACCCCGAGGGCTGGTTATCTTCTGAAGCTTTCTTT; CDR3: CASSLDPEGWLSSEAFF
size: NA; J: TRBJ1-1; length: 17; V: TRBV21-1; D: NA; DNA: TGTGCCAGCAGCAAAGCTTTACCGGGACAAATGAACACTGAAGCTTTCTTT; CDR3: CASSKALPGQMNTEAFF
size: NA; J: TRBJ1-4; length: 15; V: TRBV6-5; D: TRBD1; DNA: TGTGCCAGCAGTTTCGGGGACAGAAAGAATGAAAAACTGTTTTTT; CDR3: CASSFGDRKNEKLFF
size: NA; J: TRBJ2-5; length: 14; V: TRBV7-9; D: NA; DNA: TGTGCCAGCAGCCAGGAACAGCCCCAAGAGACCCAGTACTTC; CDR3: CASSQEQPQETQYF
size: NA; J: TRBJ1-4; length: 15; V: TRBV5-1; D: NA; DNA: TGCGCCAGCAGCTTGGTTGGGGCCCTTAATGAAAAACTGTTTTTT; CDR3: CASSLVGALNEKLFF
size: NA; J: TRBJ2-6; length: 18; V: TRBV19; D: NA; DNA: TGTGCCAGTAGTATAATGGGCAGGGGCAGCTCTGGGGCCAACGTCCTGACTTTC; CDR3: CASSIMGRGSSGANVLTF
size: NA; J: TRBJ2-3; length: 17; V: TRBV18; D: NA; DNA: TGTGCCAGCTCACCCCAGGACACCACCCGGGGCACAGATACGCAGTATTTT; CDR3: CASSPQDTTRGTDTQYF
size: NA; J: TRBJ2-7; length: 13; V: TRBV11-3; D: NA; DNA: TGTGCCAGCAGTCTGGGCGGATCCTACGAGCAGTACTTC; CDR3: CASSLGGSYEQYF
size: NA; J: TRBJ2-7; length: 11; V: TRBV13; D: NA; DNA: TGTGCCAGCAGCTTCTCCTACGAGCAGTACTTC; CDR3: CASSFSYEQYF
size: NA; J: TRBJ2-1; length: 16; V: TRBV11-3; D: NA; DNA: TGTGCCAGCAGCTTGGGGGGGGGCGTCCCCTACAATGAGCAGTTCTTC; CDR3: CASSLGGGVPYNEQFF
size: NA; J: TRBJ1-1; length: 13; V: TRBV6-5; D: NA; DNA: TGTGCCAGCAGTTATGGAGGGGCCACTGAAGCTTTCTTT; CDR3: CASSYGGATEAFF
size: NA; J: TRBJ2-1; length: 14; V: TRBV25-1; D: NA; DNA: TGTGCCAGCAGGGTGGGAAGCGCTTACAATGAGCAGTTCTTC; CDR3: CASRVGSAYNEQFF
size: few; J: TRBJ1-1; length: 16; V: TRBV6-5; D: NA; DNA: TGTGCCAGCAGTTACACCCTGACAGTGATGAACACTGAAGCTTTCTTT; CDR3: CASSYTLTVMNTEAFF
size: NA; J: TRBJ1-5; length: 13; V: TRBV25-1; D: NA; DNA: TGTGCCAGCAGTGATCCAGTGGCTCAGCCCCAGCATTTT; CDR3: CASSDPVAQPQHF
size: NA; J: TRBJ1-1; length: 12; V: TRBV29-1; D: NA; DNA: TGCAGCGTTGAAGGCAGGGACACTGAAGCTTTCTTT; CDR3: CSVEGRDTEAFF
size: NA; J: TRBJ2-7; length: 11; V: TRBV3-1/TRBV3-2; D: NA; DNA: TGTGCCAGCAGCCAAAATTACGAGCAGTACTTC; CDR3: CASSQNYEQYF
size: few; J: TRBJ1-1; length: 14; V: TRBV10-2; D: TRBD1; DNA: TGCGCCAGCAGTCCCGGGACAGAGAACACTGAAGCTTTCTTT; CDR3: CASSPGTENTEAFF
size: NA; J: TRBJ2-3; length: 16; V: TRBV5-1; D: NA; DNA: TGCGCCAGCAGCTTGGTTTCCGGGAGAGGCACAGATACGCAGTATTTT; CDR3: CASSLVSGRGTDTQYF
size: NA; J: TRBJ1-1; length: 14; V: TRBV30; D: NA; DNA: TGTGCCTGGAGCATAACGACCGCGAACACTGAAGCTTTCTTT; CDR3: CAWSITTANTEAFF
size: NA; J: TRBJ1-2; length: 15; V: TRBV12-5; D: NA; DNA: TGTGCTAGTGGTTTGGATTCAGGTTTTAACTATGGCTACACCTTC; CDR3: CASGLDSGFNYGYTF
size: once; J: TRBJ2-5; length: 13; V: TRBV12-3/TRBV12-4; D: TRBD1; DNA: TGTGCCAGCAGTTTGGGACAGCAAGAGACCCAGTACTTC; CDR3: CASSLGQQETQYF
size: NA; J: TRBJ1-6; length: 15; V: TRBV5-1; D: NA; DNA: TGCGCCAGCAGCCGAACCTTGGGGGGGAGTTCACCCCTCCACTTT; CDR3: CASSRTLGGSSPLHF
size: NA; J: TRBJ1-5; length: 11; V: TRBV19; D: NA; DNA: TGTGCCAGTAGTATCGGGGCGGCCGCGCATTTT; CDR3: CASSIGAAAHF
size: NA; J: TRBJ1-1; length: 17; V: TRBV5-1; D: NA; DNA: TGCGCCAGCAGCCCTACGGCAGGGCCACAATTGAACACTGAAGCTTTCTTT; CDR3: CASSPTAGPQLNTEAFF
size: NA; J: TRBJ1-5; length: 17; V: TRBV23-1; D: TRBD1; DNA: TGCGCCAGCAGTCCCCCGACAGGGAGTTTACTCAATCAGCCCCAGCATTTT; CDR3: CASSPPTGSLLNQPQHF
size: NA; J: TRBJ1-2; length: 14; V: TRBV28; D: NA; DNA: TGTGCCAGCAGTGACCCCGGGACAAAGTATGGCTACACCTTC; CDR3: CASSDPGTKYGYTF
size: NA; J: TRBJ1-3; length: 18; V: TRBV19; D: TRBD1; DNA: TGTGCCAGTAGTATGGGGAGAAACGACAGGGCCTCTGGAAACACCATATATTTT; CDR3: CASSMGRNDRASGNTIYF
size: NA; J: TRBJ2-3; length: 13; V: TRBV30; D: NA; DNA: TGTGCCTGGACCTTAGGACGCACAGATACGCAGTATTTT; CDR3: CAWTLGRTDTQYF